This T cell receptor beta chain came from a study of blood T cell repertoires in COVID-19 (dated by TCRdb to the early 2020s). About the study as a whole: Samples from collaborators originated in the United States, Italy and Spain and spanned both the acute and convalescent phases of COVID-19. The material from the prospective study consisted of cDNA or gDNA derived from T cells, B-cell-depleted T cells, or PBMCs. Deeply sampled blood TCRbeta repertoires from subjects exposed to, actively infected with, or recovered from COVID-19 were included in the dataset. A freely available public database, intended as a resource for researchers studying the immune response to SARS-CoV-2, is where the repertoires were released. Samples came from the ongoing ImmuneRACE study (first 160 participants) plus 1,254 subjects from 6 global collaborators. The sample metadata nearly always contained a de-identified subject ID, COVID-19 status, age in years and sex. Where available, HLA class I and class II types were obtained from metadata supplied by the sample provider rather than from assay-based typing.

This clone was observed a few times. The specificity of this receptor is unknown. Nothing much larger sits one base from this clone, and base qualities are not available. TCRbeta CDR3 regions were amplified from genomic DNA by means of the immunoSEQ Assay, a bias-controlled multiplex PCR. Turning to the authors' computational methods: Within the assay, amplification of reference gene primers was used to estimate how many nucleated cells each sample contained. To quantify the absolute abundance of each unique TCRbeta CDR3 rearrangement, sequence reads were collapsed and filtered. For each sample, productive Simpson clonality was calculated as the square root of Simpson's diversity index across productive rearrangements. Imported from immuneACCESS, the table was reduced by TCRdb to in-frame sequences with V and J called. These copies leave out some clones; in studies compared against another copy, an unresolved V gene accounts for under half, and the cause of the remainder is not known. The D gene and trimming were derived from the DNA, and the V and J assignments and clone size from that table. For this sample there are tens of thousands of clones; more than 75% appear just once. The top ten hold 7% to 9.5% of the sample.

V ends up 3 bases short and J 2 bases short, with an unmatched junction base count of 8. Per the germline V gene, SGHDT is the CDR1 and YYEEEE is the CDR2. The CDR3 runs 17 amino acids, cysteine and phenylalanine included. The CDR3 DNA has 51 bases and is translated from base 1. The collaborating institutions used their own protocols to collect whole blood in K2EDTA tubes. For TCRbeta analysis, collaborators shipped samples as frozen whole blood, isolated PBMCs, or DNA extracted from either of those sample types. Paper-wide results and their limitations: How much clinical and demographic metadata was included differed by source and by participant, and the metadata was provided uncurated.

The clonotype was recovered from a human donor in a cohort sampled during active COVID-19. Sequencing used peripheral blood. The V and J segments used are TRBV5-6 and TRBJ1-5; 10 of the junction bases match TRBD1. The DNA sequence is TGTGCCAGCAGCTCGCACGCCGGGACAGGGGGCAATCAGCCCCAGCATTTT. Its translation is CASSSHAGTGGNQPQHF.